This T cell receptor beta chain was found in a study of tumor and adjacent non-tumor tissue in lung cancer. Study-wide context: Histology: 11 to 13 adenocarcinoma, a couple of squamous cell carcinoma, 1 small cell lung cancer. General observations from the study: TCR diversity was significantly greater in tumor than normal lung tissue.

CDR3 size: 12 residues. V gave up 9 bases and J gave up 15 bases; unmatched junction bases: 12. The library came from three nested PCR rounds adapted from ARM-PCR protocols. TCRdb re-called the multiplex PCR reads with MiXCR, one entry per CDR3 protein. The profile covers over 100,000 distinct CDR3 sequences, with 60% to 70% appearing a single time and roughly 19% taken by the ten largest. RNA was extracted from bulk tissue without any cell sorting. This non-tumor lung sample came from over 3 cm beyond the tumor edge. With regard to this clonotype: Its target is not known.

The clonotype comes from a man aged 55 to 69 with non-small cell lung cancer. This chain uses TRBV12-3 or TRBV12-4 with TRBJ2-1; 9 nucleotides agree with TRBD1. The sample comprised distant non-tumor lung tissue. CDR3 in amino acids: CASRPRTGAMFF. The CDR3 DNA is TGTGCCAGTAGGCCCAGGACAGGGGCTATGTTCTTC.